The 22 T cell receptor beta chains below were found in one sample sequenced in a study of blood T cell repertoires in COVID-19. The data were produced by immunoSEQ multiplex PCR, yet TCRdb's version contains in-frame clones alone and is incomplete. This table has approximately 170,000 clones, 80% to 90% appearing once. Sequenced input: peripheral blood. The receptors derive from a woman aged 70 to 79 with acute or convalescent COVID-19.

This clone was seen once. The rearrangement links TRBV9 to TRBJ2-7; D gene ambiguous. Germline V gene data show CDR1 as SGDLS and CDR2 as YYNGEE. V lost 0 bases, J lost 2 bases, and 9 bases lay in between. The CDR3 consists of 14 residues. This CDR3 reads CASSVDVTPYEQYF. CDR3 sequence (DNA): TGTGCCAGCAGCGTAGATGTGACACCCTACGAGCAGTACTTC. Full variable domain (missing parts from reference TRBV9 and TRBJ2-7): DSGVTQTPKHLITATGQRVTLRCSPRSGDLSVYWYQQSLDQGLQFLIQYYNGEERAKGNILERFSAQQFPDLHSELNLSSLELGDSALYFCASSVDVTPYEQYFGPGTRLTVT.

The rearrangement links TRBV15 to TRBJ2-3; D is uncertain. CDR1 and CDR2 (germline): LNHNV, YYDKDF (reference sequence). V was shortened by 0 bases and J by 2 bases, with 9 bases between the two germline ends. This CDR3 comprises 15 residues. The CDR3 loop reads CATSRDLPLTDTQYF. In nucleotides, the CDR3 is TGTGCCACCAGCAGAGATCTACCCCTCACAGATACGCAGTATTTT.

The genes are TRBV9 and TRBJ2-3; 10 nucleotides align to TRBD2. V gave up 0 bases and J gave up 3 bases; unmatched junction bases: 7. This CDR3 is 17 amino acids long. Germline lookup yields CDR1 SGDLS and CDR2 YYNGEE. The CDR3 DNA is TGTGCCAGCAGCGTAGGATCCCCTAGCGGGAGAACAGATACGCAGTATTTT. It translates to CASSVGSPSGRTDTQYF. Together with reference TRBV9 and TRBJ2-3, the CDR3 gives the full variable domain: DSGVTQTPKHLITATGQRVTLRCSPRSGDLSVYWYQQSLDQGLQFLIQYYNGEERAKGNILERFSAQQFPDLHSELNLSSLELGDSALYFCASSVGSPSGRTDTQYFGPGTRLTVL.

The chain combines TRBV30 with TRBJ1-1, with 10 bases that match TRBD1. V gave up 5 bases and J gave up 6 bases; unmatched junction bases: 6. There are 13 residues in the CDR3. CDR1 and CDR2 (germline): GTSNPN, SVGIG (reference sequence). This CDR3 is CAWGGQGEAEAFF. CDR3 nucleotide sequence: TGTGCCTGGGGAGGACAGGGGGAGGCTGAAGCTTTCTTT.

This clone was recorded a few times. The J gene is TRBJ1-1, the V gene TRBV5-1; no clear D. The germline V gene has CDR1 SGHRS and CDR2 YFSETQ. Trimming left V 4 bases short and J 6 bases short, with 16 bases between. The CDR3 contains 14 residues. The CDR3 loop reads CASSPIGQVSEAFF. CDR3 DNA sequence: TGCGCCAGCAGCCCGATAGGTCAGGTGTCTGAAGCTTTCTTT.

This clone was counted between two and nine times. The J gene is TRBJ1-3, the V gene TRBV10-2, with no clear D. The CDR3 consists of 15 residues. Germline V CDR1 and CDR2: WSHSY, SAAADI. V lost 0 bases and J 2 bases, leaving 8 bases between the germline ends. CDR3 sequence (DNA): TGCGCCAGCAGTGAGTCGACCGGGACTGGAAACACCATATATTTT. It encodes CASSESTGTGNTIYF.

This chain uses TRBV7-9 with TRBJ2-5; D perhaps matches TRBD1 (6 bases). This CDR3 spans 15 amino acids. V lost 3 bases to trimming and J lost 4 bases, with 15 bases between them. CDR1 is SEHNR, CDR2 FQNEAQ, per germline (reference sequence). CDR3 amino acids: CASSLTVAQGETQYF. Written as DNA, the CDR3 is TGTGCCAGCAGCTTGACGGTAGCACAGGGAGAGACCCAGTACTTC.

The genes are TRBV4-2 and TRBJ1-6, with 8 positions matching TRBD1. This CDR3 comprises 15 residues. V gave up 5 bases and J gave up 8 bases; unmatched junction bases: 8. Germline V gene data show CDR1 as LGHNA and CDR2 as YNFKEQ. The CDR3 reads CASSEQGQGYSPLHF. Here the CDR3 DNA reads TGTGCCAGCAGCGAACAAGGACAGGGATATTCACCCCTCCACTTT.

The chain links TRBV9 to TRBJ2-1, with 7 bases matching TRBD2. Germline loops: CDR1 SGDLS, CDR2 YYNGEE. V lost 5 bases to trimming and J lost 6 bases; unmatched junction nucleotides: 8. This CDR3 contains 14 residues. The CDR3 nucleotides are TGTGCCAGCAGTGCAGCGGGAAATTTCAATGAGCAGTTCTTC. Encoded protein: CASSAAGNFNEQFF.

V is TRBV7-8 and J is TRBJ1-2; maybe TRBD1 (5 bases). Germline values: CDR1 SGHVS, CDR2 FQNEAQ. The CDR3 extends over 13 amino acids. V gave up 5 bases and J gave up 8 bases, with 15 bases separating them. The CDR3 here is CASSPRQGFGYTF. In nucleotides, the CDR3 is TGTGCCAGCAGCCCCCGGCAGGGTTTCGGCTACACCTTC. Drawing the rest from reference TRBV7-8 and TRBJ1-2, the complete variable domain is GAGVSQSPRYKVAKRGQDVALRCDPISGHVSLFWYQQALGQGPEFLTYFQNEAQLDKSGLPSDRFFAERPEGSVSTLKIQRTQQEDSAVYLCASSPRQGFGYTFGSGTRLTVV.

CDR3 protein: CASSGGMTTDTQYF. The CDR3 region has the DNA TGCGCCAGCAGCGGGGGGATGACCACAGATACGCAGTATTTT. This chain uses TRBV5-1 with TRBJ2-3, with TRBD2 as a possible D gene (6 bases). The CDR3 sequence is 14 residues long. Trimming stripped 4 bases from V and 2 bases from J, with 11 bases between. Germline lookup yields CDR1 SGHRS and CDR2 YFSETQ.

The gene calls are TRBV2 and TRBJ2-7; 9 bases line up with TRBD1. V gave up 0 bases and J gave up 5 bases; unmatched junction bases: 8. This CDR3 has 16 residues. Looked up from germline, CDR1 is SNHLY and CDR2 is FYNNEI. CDR3 region: CASSEALGTGFDEQYF. The CDR3 nucleotides are TGTGCCAGCAGTGAAGCGCTTGGGACAGGGTTCGACGAGCAGTACTTC.

The chain is built from TRBV30 and TRBJ2-1; perhaps TRBD2 as D (6 bases). Germline loops: CDR1 GTSNPN, CDR2 SVGIG (reference sequence). The CDR3 runs to 15 residues. Deletions cut 2 bases from V and 8 bases from J, with 19 bases between. CDR3 sequence (DNA): TGTGCCTGGAGTAAGGGGCCAGTCGGAGGGGATGAGCAGTTCTTC. This translates into CAWSKGPVGGDEQFF.

The J gene is TRBJ1-1, the V gene TRBV28; the match to TRBD1 covers 10 bases. Trimming cost V 5 bases and J 10 bases; bases outside gene matches: 1. Germline values: CDR1 MDHEN, CDR2 SYDVKM. CDR3 size: 11 residues. This chain's CDR3 is CASSGQGGAFF. CDR3 nucleotide sequence: TGTGCCAGCAGTGGACAGGGGGGAGCTTTCTTT.

The chain carries TRBV18 and TRBJ1-6; 7 nucleotides match TRBD1. This CDR3 spans 15 amino acids. V lost 2 bases, J lost 7 bases, and 5 bases stayed unmatched. CDR1 and CDR2 from the germline V gene are KGHSH and LQKENI. The CDR3 here is CASSPVPGQNSPLHF. DNA for the CDR3: TGTGCCAGCTCACCAGTTCCGGGACAGAATTCACCCCTCCACTTT.

The chain recombines TRBV28 with TRBJ1-3; 7 bases map to TRBD1. V shed 5 bases and J 4 bases; nucleotides not matched to a gene: 14. The CDR3 loop spans 17 amino acids. Germline V gene data show CDR1 as MDHEN and CDR2 as SYDVKM. The CDR3 DNA is TGTGCCAGCAGTGGCCAATCGGAGGGGGCGCCGGGAAACACCATATATTTT. Residues: CASSGQSEGAPGNTIYF.

The chain carries TRBV7-2 and TRBJ1-1; a weak D match, TRBD1 (6 bases). Trimming cost V 6 bases and J 2 bases, with 16 bases left between them. This CDR3 is 15 amino acids long. The germline V gene has CDR1 SGHTA and CDR2 FQGNSA. The CDR3 sequence is CASREEPGQNTEAFF. The CDR3 DNA is TGTGCCAGCAGGGAGGAGCCGGGACAAAACACTGAAGCTTTCTTT.

This clone came up once. The chain carries TRBV9 and TRBJ1-4; 10 nucleotides match TRBD1. V gave up 3 bases and J gave up 3 bases; unmatched junction bases: 11. Germline V lookup: CDR1 SGDLS, CDR2 YYNGEE. The CDR3 spans 18 residues. CDR3 in DNA: TGTGCCAGCAGCGGGGGACAGGGGTACCTAGCGGCTAATGAAAAACTGTTTTTT. This translates into CASSGGQGYLAANEKLFF.

This chain uses TRBV7-9 with TRBJ1-4; D possibly corresponds to TRBD1 (6 bases). V dropped 0 bases and J dropped 4 bases, with 15 bases sitting between them. The CDR3 has 17 amino acids. CDR1 SEHNR and CDR2 FQNEAQ come from the germline V gene (reference sequence). The CDR3 spells CASSLAPDSAFNEKLFF. In nucleotides, the CDR3 is TGTGCCAGCAGCTTAGCTCCGGACAGCGCCTTTAATGAAAAACTGTTTTTT. Full variable domain (missing parts from reference TRBV7-9 and TRBJ1-4): DTGVSQNPRHKITKRGQNVTFRCDPISEHNRLYWYRQTLGQGPEFLTYFQNEAQLEKSRLLSDRFSAERPKGSFSTLEIQRTEQGDSAMYLCASSLAPDSAFNEKLFFGSGTQLSVL.

This rearrangement joins TRBV7-9 to TRBJ1-3; no clear D. This CDR3 contains 13 residues. Germline V gives CDR1 SEHNR, CDR2 FQNEAQ (reference sequence). V was clipped by 4 bases and J by 4 bases, with 8 bases between them. The CDR3 here is CASSSRGGNTIYF. The CDR3 nucleotides are TGTGCCAGCAGCTCACGAGGAGGAAACACCATATATTTT.

This sequence joins TRBV28 and TRBJ2-2, with 7 nucleotides matching TRBD2. Germline V gives CDR1 MDHEN, CDR2 SYDVKM. Trimming at V came to 5 bases and at J to 0 bases, leaving 0 bases not matched to a gene. CDR3 length: 14 amino acids. The CDR3 coding sequence is TGTGCCAGCAGTAGCGGGGCGAACACCGGGGAGCTGTTTTTT. Translating gives CASSSGANTGELFF.

The CDR3 region has the DNA TGTGCCAGTAATGATGGGCAGCGGGAGAACACTGAAGCTTTCTTT. Its protein product is CASNDGQRENTEAFF. The chain joins TRBV19 to TRBJ1-1; D not resolved. This CDR3 spans 15 amino acids. V dropped 7 bases and J dropped 1 base, with 16 bases sitting between them. CDR1 LNHDA and CDR2 SQIVND come from the germline V gene (reference sequence).